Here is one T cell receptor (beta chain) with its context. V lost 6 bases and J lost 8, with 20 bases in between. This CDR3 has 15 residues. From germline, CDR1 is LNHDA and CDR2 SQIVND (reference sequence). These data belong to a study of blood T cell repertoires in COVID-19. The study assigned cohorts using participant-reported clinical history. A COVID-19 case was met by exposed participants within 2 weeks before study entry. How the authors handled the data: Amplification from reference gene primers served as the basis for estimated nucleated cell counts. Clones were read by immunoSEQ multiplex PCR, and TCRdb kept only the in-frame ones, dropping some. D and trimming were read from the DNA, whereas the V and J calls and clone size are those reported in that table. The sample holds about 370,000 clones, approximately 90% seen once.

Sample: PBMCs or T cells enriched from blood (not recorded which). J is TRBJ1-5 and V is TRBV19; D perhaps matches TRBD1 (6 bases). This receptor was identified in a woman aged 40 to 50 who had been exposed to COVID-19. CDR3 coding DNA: TGTGCCAGTAGCGCCTGGGGGCCCCGGATCGAGCCCCAGCATTTT. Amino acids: CASSAWGPRIEPQHF.